Shown below are 31 T cell receptor beta chains from a single sample sequenced in a study of T cell responses to AZD1222 COVID-19 vaccine. Sequencing used immunoSEQ multiplex PCR; TCRdb keeps in-frame clones, though not all of them. The table lists approximately 110,000 clones, 88% of them singletons, with roughly 5% in the top ten. The specimen comprised peripheral blood, sampled on day 0 of AZD1222 vaccination. These TCRs come from an adult in good health.

V and J are TRBV6-1 and TRBJ1-1; D unclear. The length of the CDR3 is 13 residues. The V end lost 2 bases, the J end lost 5 bases, and 9 bases lay between the germline ends. Germline V CDR1 and CDR2: MNHNS, SASEGT. CDR3 region: CASSETRSTEAFF. CDR3 DNA: TGTGCCAGCAGTGAAACCAGGAGTACTGAAGCTTTCTTT.

This sequence joins TRBV5-4 and TRBJ2-5; 13 bases are a match to TRBD2. The CDR3 has 14 amino acids. V lost 5 bases and J lost 3; bases outside the gene matches: 1. Germline loops: CDR1 SGHNT, CDR2 YYREEE (reference sequence). CDR3: CASRGTSGEETQYF. The CDR3 nucleotides are TGTGCCAGCAGGGGGACTAGCGGGGAAGAGACCCAGTACTTC.

This chain uses TRBV18 with TRBJ1-2, with D uncertain. The CDR3 contains 13 residues. V was trimmed by 3 bases and J by 10 bases, leaving 15 bases between them. Germline V CDR1 and CDR2: KGHSH, LQKENI. The CDR3 DNA follows: TGTGCCAGCTCACCTCTGAGGGCAGGCGACTACACCTTC. This encodes CASSPLRAGDYTF.

CDR3 nucleotide sequence: TGTGCCAGTAGTGTTACCGGGACAGGGACCAATTCACCCCTCCACTTT. Translation: CASSVTGTGTNSPLHF. The chain has TRBV19 and TRBJ1-6; 9 bases align to TRBD1. CDR3 length: 16 amino acids. V was pared by 5 bases and J by 7 bases, with 9 bases of the junction left unmatched. Germline CDR1 is LNHDA and CDR2 is SQIVND (reference sequence).

The chain has TRBV9 and TRBJ1-3; D gene unclear. Trimming pared 0 bases from V and 4 bases from J, leaving 14 bases between. The CDR3 contains 16 residues. From germline, CDR1 is SGDLS and CDR2 YYNGEE. CDR3: CASSVEAQASGNTIYF. In DNA form, the CDR3 reads TGTGCCAGCAGCGTAGAGGCCCAAGCGTCAGGAAACACCATATATTTT.

This sequence joins TRBV7-2 and TRBJ1-6; weak D call: TRBD1 (6 bases). V lost 8 bases and J 7 bases, leaving 15 bases between the germline ends. The CDR3 is 14 residues long. Germline-derived CDR1 and CDR2 are SGHTA and FQGNSA. The CDR3 sequence is CASGLTGLNSPLHF. The CDR3 DNA reads as TGTGCCAGCGGTCTCACAGGGTTAAATTCACCCCTCCACTTT. Using reference TRBV7-2 and TRBJ1-6 for the parts outside the CDR3, the full variable domain is GAGVSQSPSNKVTEKGKDVELRCDPISGHTALYWYRQSLGQGLEFLIYFQGNSAPDKSGLPSDRFSAERTGGSVSTLTIQRTQQEDSAVYLCASGLTGLNSPLHFGNGTRLTVT.

The chain combines TRBV4-1 with TRBJ2-7; TRBD1 matches 7 bases. V was pared by 4 bases and J by 0 bases, with 6 bases of the junction left unmatched. The CDR3 spans 15 residues. The germline V gene has CDR1 MGHRA and CDR2 YSYEKL. CDR3 region: CASSLWDSVSYEQYF. CDR3 sequence (DNA): TGCGCCAGCAGCCTTTGGGACAGCGTCTCCTACGAGCAGTACTTC.

The chain carries TRBV7-9 and TRBJ1-1, with 11 nucleotides matching TRBD1. V shed 3 bases, J shed 1 base, and the junction held 7 bases outside the gene matches. The germline V gene encodes CDR1 SEHNR and CDR2 FQNEAQ (reference sequence). The CDR3 consists of 17 residues. Here the CDR3 reads CASSLRGQGGPNTEAFF. The CDR3 DNA follows: TGTGCCAGCAGCTTGCGGGGACAGGGGGGCCCGAACACTGAAGCTTTCTTT.

This chain links TRBV7-2 with TRBJ2-3, with D possibly called TRBD1 or TRBD2 (7 bases each). Per germline, CDR1 SGHTA and CDR2 FQGNSA. With 5 bases removed from V and 4 bases from J, the gap between germline ends came to 16 bases. The CDR3 is 15 residues long. CDR3 sequence: CASSPQGGGADTQYF. The DNA for the CDR3 is TGTGCCAGCAGCCCCCAGGGGGGGGGAGCAGATACGCAGTATTTT.

The V gene is TRBV24-1, the J gene TRBJ2-7; unclear D gene. The CDR3 has 13 residues. Per germline, CDR1 KGHDR and CDR2 SFDVKD. Trimming left V 7 bases short and J 2 bases short, with 11 bases between. The CDR3 sequence: CATRTLVTYEQYF. CDR3 nucleotides: TGTGCCACCAGGACGTTGGTGACCTACGAGCAGTACTTC.

The chain links TRBV6-5 to TRBJ2-7, with 7 bases fitting TRBD1. V shed 1 base, J shed 2 bases, and the junction held 5 bases outside the gene matches. The germline V gene encodes CDR1 MNHEY and CDR2 SVGAGI. The CDR3 extends over 15 amino acids. CDR3 coding DNA: TGTGCCAGCAGTTACTTAAGGGGGCCCACCTACGAGCAGTACTTC. It translates to CASSYLRGPTYEQYF.

The rearrangement joins TRBV4-2 to TRBJ2-5, with D tentatively TRBD2 (6 bases). V lost 4 bases and J lost 2, with 11 bases in between. The CDR3 covers 14 residues. From germline, CDR1 is LGHNA and CDR2 YNFKEQ. The CDR3 reads CASSRSREQETQYF. The DNA for the CDR3 is TGTGCCAGCAGCCGATCCCGGGAGCAAGAGACCCAGTACTTC.

The V gene is TRBV18, the J gene TRBJ1-3; 7 bases map to TRBD1. This CDR3 comprises 15 residues. V shed 5 bases and J 4 bases; nucleotides not matched to a gene: 8. Germline lookup yields CDR1 KGHSH and CDR2 LQKENI. The DNA for the CDR3 is TGTGCCAGCTCAGCGACAGGGATAGGCGGAAACACCATATATTTT. Translation gives CASSATGIGGNTIYF.

The chain employs TRBV7-6 and TRBJ2-1; 9 bases line up with TRBD2. Germline CDR1 SGHVS, CDR2 FNYEAQ. Unmatched junction bases numbered 7, after V lost 2 bases and J lost 8 bases. The CDR3 is 15 amino acids. The CDR3 is CASSLQGGGADEQFF. In nucleotides, the CDR3 is TGTGCCAGCAGCTTACAAGGCGGGGGGGCCGATGAGCAGTTCTTC.

CDR3 DNA sequence: TGTGCCAGCAGCTTCACCGGGAGTGAAAATTCACCCCTCCACTTT. Its protein product is CASSFTGSENSPLHF. The chain joins TRBV7-2 to TRBJ1-6; D gene uncertain. Germline CDR1 is SGHTA and CDR2 is FQGNSA. Trimming left V 3 bases short and J 7 bases short, with 13 bases between. CDR3 size: 15 residues.

The CDR3 protein is CASSPDSFPQPQHF. The CDR3 coding sequence is TGTGCCAGCAGTCCAGACAGCTTCCCTCAGCCCCAGCATTTT. The chain has TRBV7-2 and TRBJ1-5, with D possibly TRBD1 on 5 matching bases. The length of the CDR3 is 14 residues. Trimming pared 6 bases from V and 6 bases from J, leaving 15 bases between. Germline V gene lookup returns CDR1 SGHTA and CDR2 FQGNSA.

The chain employs TRBV5-1 and TRBJ1-2; no clear D. Germline V gene sequence: CDR1 SGHRS, CDR2 YFSETQ. The CDR3 is 13 residues long. V was cut by 0 bases and J by 8 bases, with 11 bases left in between. The chain's CDR3 is CASSLDGSRGYTF. CDR3 sequence (DNA): TGCGCCAGCAGCTTGGATGGCAGCCGGGGCTACACCTTC.

This clone was counted a single time. The chain uses TRBV24-1 and TRBJ2-2; either TRBD1 or TRBD2 may supply D (5 bases each). The CDR3 covers 17 residues. Germline CDR1 KGHDR, CDR2 SFDVKD. The V and J ends lost 0 bases and 1 base respectively, with 11 bases between them. The CDR3 spells CATSDLDGAENTGELFF. The CDR3 DNA reads as TGTGCCACCAGTGATTTGGACGGGGCCGAGAACACCGGGGAGCTGTTTTTT.

The V and J genes are TRBV19 and TRBJ2-5; 7 bases fit TRBD1. The CDR3 is made up of 15 amino acids. Germline-derived CDR1 and CDR2 are LNHDA and SQIVND (reference sequence). J gave up 2 bases and V 1 base, and 4 bases lay outside the gene matches. In nucleotides, the CDR3 is TGTGCCAGTAGTATAGGAGGGGGCAAACAAGAGACCCAGTACTTC. Encoded protein: CASSIGGGKQETQYF.

This chain connects TRBV4-3 to TRBJ1-2; weak D call: TRBD1 (5 bases). Germline V gene lookup returns CDR1 LGHNA and CDR2 YSLEER. Trimming left V 1 base short and J 0 bases short, with 12 bases between. This CDR3 has 16 amino acids. The CDR3 DNA reads as TGCGCCAGCAGCCAAGTCTCCTCGGACACTAACTATGGCTACACCTTC. This encodes CASSQVSSDTNYGYTF.

V usage is TRBV7-3 and J usage is TRBJ1-1; D is possibly TRBD1 (5 bases). Trimming pared 5 bases from V and 4 bases from J, leaving 14 bases between. The CDR3 length is 14 residues. CDR1 and CDR2 from the germline V gene are SGHTA and FQGTGA. This CDR3 is CASSSSGGGTEAFF. CDR3 nucleotide sequence: TGTGCCAGCAGCAGCAGCGGGGGAGGCACTGAAGCTTTCTTT.

This chain links TRBV4-1 with TRBJ2-3; weak D call: TRBD2 (6 bases). Germline CDR1 is MGHRA and CDR2 is YSYEKL. The CDR3 extends over 17 amino acids. Trimming took 1 base from V and 5 from J, leaving 19 bases between them. Written as DNA, the CDR3 is TGCGCCAGCAGCCAAGGTAGACTAGGACTTGCCGGAGATACGCAGTATTTT. Amino acids: CASSQGRLGLAGDTQYF.

On this clone: The same CDR3 is also encoded by other DNA sequences in this sample. CDR3 coding DNA: TGTGCCAGCAGCTTAAACAGCTACGAGCAGTACTTC. Translation: CASSLNSYEQYF. This chain joins TRBV7-9 and TRBJ2-7; D unresolved. Trimming took off 2 bases at V and 3 bases at J, with 5 bases between the two ends. CDR1 and CDR2 (germline): SEHNR, FQNEAQ (reference sequence). The CDR3 has 12 amino acids.

The chain links TRBV6-1 to TRBJ1-5, with D possibly being TRBD1 (5 bases). Germline CDR1 reads MNHNS; CDR2 reads SASEGT. V was cut by 2 bases and J by 3 bases, with 8 bases left in between. The CDR3 length is 14 residues. CDR3: CASSETGPNQPQHF. CDR3 DNA: TGTGCCAGCAGTGAAACAGGCCCCAATCAGCCCCAGCATTTT.

The chain has TRBV6-2 or TRBV6-3 and TRBJ1-2, with D unclear. Trimming removed 0 bases from V and 6 bases from J, with 11 bases in between. Germline V gene data show CDR1 as MNHEY and CDR2 as SVGEGT. This CDR3 is 14 amino acids long. The DNA for the CDR3 is TGTGCCAGCAGTTACTCCACCTTGGGGAATGGCTACACCTTC. Protein sequence: CASSYSTLGNGYTF.

This chain connects TRBV9 to TRBJ1-3, with 7 bases identical to TRBD1. V dropped 1 base and J dropped 2; count of bases not matched to a gene: 3. This CDR3 is built from 15 residues. CDR1 and CDR2 (germline): SGDLS, YYNGEE. Here the CDR3 DNA reads TGTGCCAGCAGCGTACGACAGGGAGCTGGAAACACCATATATTTT. Amino acid sequence: CASSVRQGAGNTIYF.

About this clone itself: The same CDR3 also results from other DNA sequences found in this sample. CDR3 in DNA: TGCGCCAGCAGCCAACGGTCTAAGGGTTACGAGCAGTACTTC. Its translation: CASSQRSKGYEQYF. The chain couples TRBV4-1 to TRBJ2-7; D is unclear. Germline CDR1 MGHRA, CDR2 YSYEKL. The CDR3 covers 14 residues. V was clipped by 2 bases and J by 4 bases, with 12 bases between them.

This chain joins TRBV19 and TRBJ1-1, with D unresolved. In germline, CDR1 is LNHDA, CDR2 SQIVND (reference sequence). The CDR3 runs 13 residues. Trimming took off 1 base at V and 1 base at J, with 4 bases between the two ends. The CDR3 sequence is CASSIGENTEAFF. CDR3 sequence (DNA): TGTGCCAGTAGTATAGGGGAGAACACTGAAGCTTTCTTT.

The chain recombines TRBV5-1 with TRBJ1-4; no clear D. CDR3 length equals 14 residues. Trimming stripped 2 bases from V and 5 bases from J, with 10 bases between. Germline CDR1 reads SGHRS; CDR2 reads YFSETQ. This CDR3 reads CASSFGSQNEKLFF. As DNA, the CDR3 is TGCGCCAGCAGCTTCGGCAGCCAAAATGAAAAACTGTTTTTT.

This chain links TRBV11-1 with TRBJ2-2, with no clear D. Per germline, CDR1 SGHAT and CDR2 FQDESV (reference sequence). CDR3 size: 11 residues. Between the trimmed V and J ends, which lost 5 bases and 6 bases, there was a span of 4 bases. The CDR3 here is CASSPSGELFF. The CDR3 coding sequence is TGTGCCAGCAGCCCGTCCGGGGAGCTGTTTTTT.

This chain uses TRBV3-1 (or the pseudogene TRBV3-2) with TRBJ1-1, with D unresolved. CDR1 is LGHDT and CDR2 is YNNKEL in the germline V gene (reference sequence). Trimming took off 0 bases at V and 4 bases at J, with 9 bases between the two ends. The CDR3 covers 14 residues. Here the CDR3 reads CASSQDSGITEAFF. For the CDR3, the DNA is TGTGCCAGCAGCCAAGATTCGGGGATCACTGAAGCTTTCTTT.